What follows are 13 T cell receptor beta chains derived from one specimen sequenced in a study of blood T cell repertoires in COVID-19. The data were produced by immunoSEQ multiplex PCR, yet TCRdb's version contains in-frame clones alone and is incomplete. The repertoire consists of 20,000 or so clones, with around 82% occurring once and the leading ten covering around 3.2%. The sequenced sample was peripheral blood. Every receptor here comes from a man in his forties with acute or convalescent COVID-19.

The genes are TRBV30 and TRBJ2-7, with 12 bases that match TRBD2. Germline V gene data show CDR1 as GTSNPN and CDR2 as SVGIG (reference sequence). Unmatched junction bases numbered 10, after V lost 7 bases and J lost 6 bases. CDR3 length: 14 residues. CDR3 in DNA: TGTGCCTCAGGACTAGCGGGAATCCGCGGCGAGCAGTACTTC. It is translated as CASGLAGIRGEQYF.

The chain combines TRBV3-1 (or the pseudogene TRBV3-2) with TRBJ1-1; weak D call: TRBD1 (6 bases). The CDR3 is 16 residues long. Germline CDR1 reads LGHDT; CDR2 reads YNNKEL (reference sequence). V dropped 2 bases and J dropped 6 bases, with 19 bases sitting between them. CDR3 sequence reads: CASSQYILSGGPEAFF. In DNA form, the CDR3 reads TGTGCCAGCAGCCAATACATCCTATCGGGGGGCCCTGAAGCTTTCTTT.

The gene calls are TRBV5-6 and TRBJ2-5; tentative D call: TRBD1 (5 bases). This CDR3 is 11 amino acids long. V was shortened by 4 bases and J by 5 bases, with 6 bases between the two germline ends. Per germline, CDR1 SGHDT and CDR2 YYEEEE. Written as DNA, the CDR3 is TGTGCCAGCAGCAACAGGGAGACCCAGTACTTC. Amino acid sequence: CASSNRETQYF.

This chain uses TRBV3-1 (or the pseudogene TRBV3-2) with TRBJ2-3; D possibly corresponds to TRBD2 (5 bases). The ends were cut back, 5 bases at V and 4 bases at J, with 13 bases in the middle. Germline V gene data show CDR1 as LGHDT and CDR2 as YNNKEL (reference sequence). The CDR3 has 14 residues. CDR3: CASSFATNPDTQYF. Here the CDR3 DNA reads TGTGCCAGCAGCTTTGCGACTAATCCAGATACGCAGTATTTT.

V usage is TRBV24-1 and J usage is TRBJ2-4, with D maybe TRBD1 (6 bases). CDR1 KGHDR and CDR2 SFDVKD come from the germline V gene. V lost 5 bases and J 9 bases, leaving 13 bases between the germline ends. The CDR3 extends over 13 amino acids. This CDR3 reads CATSGQGSPIQYF. The CDR3 DNA is TGTGCCACCAGTGGCCAGGGGAGTCCCATTCAGTACTTC.

The chain links TRBV10-3 to TRBJ1-5, with 7 bases matching TRBD1. CDR1 is ENHRY and CDR2 is SYGVKD in the germline V gene. The CDR3 covers 16 residues. Trimming cost V 2 bases and J 0 bases; bases outside gene matches: 4. The CDR3 reads CAISEGTEYSNQPQHF. DNA of the CDR3: TGTGCCATCAGTGAGGGGACAGAGTATAGCAATCAGCCCCAGCATTTT.

The chain has TRBV12-5 and TRBJ1-2; D perhaps matches TRBD1 (5 bases). Trimming removed 6 bases from V and 4 bases from J, with 15 bases in between. The CDR3 is made up of 14 amino acids. Germline V gene data show CDR1 as LGHNT and CDR2 as FRNRAP. The CDR3 DNA sequence: TGTGCTAGTGGAATACGGGACGGGGGCTATGGCTACACCTTC. Translated, it gives CASGIRDGGYGYTF.

This clone was detected once. The V and J genes are TRBV5-5 and TRBJ1-6; the match to TRBD1 covers 9 bases. Germline V gene lookup returns CDR1 SGHKS and CDR2 YYEKEE (reference sequence). This CDR3 comprises 15 residues. With V trimmed by 0 bases and J by 9 bases, 4 bases remained unmatched. CDR3 in amino acids: CASSLAGQGSSPLHF. CDR3 nucleotide sequence: TGTGCCAGCAGCTTGGCGGGACAGGGAAGTTCACCCCTCCACTTT. Supplemented by reference TRBV5-5 and TRBJ1-6, the full variable domain reads DAGVTQSPTHLIKTRGQQVTLRCSPISGHKSVSWYQQVLGQGPQFIFQYYEKEERGRGNFPDRFSARQFPNYSSELNVNALLLGDSALYLCASSLAGQGSSPLHFGNGTRLTVT.

This chain joins TRBV6-5 and TRBJ1-5; unclear D gene. The germline V and J ends were trimmed by 5 bases and 3 bases, with 11 bases remaining between them. In germline, CDR1 is MNHEY, CDR2 SVGAGI. CDR3 length equals 14 residues. CDR3 coding DNA: TGTGCCAGCAGTCCGGAGGGAATCAATCAGCCCCAGCATTTT. Encoded protein: CASSPEGINQPQHF.

The chain is built from TRBV9 and TRBJ2-7; 7 bases agree with TRBD2. The ends lost 0 bases at V and 2 bases at J; junction bases unmatched: 5. The CDR3 sequence is 15 residues long. Per the germline V gene, CDR1 is SGDLS and CDR2 is YYNGEE. Here the CDR3 DNA reads TGTGCCAGCAGCGTAGTAGCGGGTGCAACCTACGAGCAGTACTTC. Translated, it gives CASSVVAGATYEQYF.

The chain recombines TRBV6-6 with TRBJ1-2; the match to TRBD1 covers 8 bases. The germline CDR1 and CDR2 sequences are MNHNY and SVGAGI (reference sequence). V lost 0 bases and J lost 6; bases outside the gene matches: 9. The length of the CDR3 is 16 residues. The DNA of the CDR3 is TGTGCCAGCAGTTACTCGTCGAACAGGGGGAGTGATGGCTACACCTTC. Translating it yields CASSYSSNRGSDGYTF.

The V call is TRBV6-2 or TRBV6-3, the J call TRBJ1-5; 11 bases map to TRBD1. The germline gives CDR1 MNHEY, CDR2 SVGEGT. V shed 2 bases and J 9 bases; nucleotides not matched to a gene: 6. CDR3 length: 15 residues. The DNA of the CDR3 is TGTGCCAGCAGTTACGGACAGGGGGCTGATCGGCCCCAGCATTTT. Its protein is CASSYGQGADRPQHF.

The gene calls are TRBV9 and TRBJ1-3; D gene unclear. Germline lookup yields CDR1 SGDLS and CDR2 YYNGEE. V was trimmed by 4 bases and J by 4 bases, leaving 9 bases between them. The CDR3 has 13 amino acids. CDR3 residues: CASSPNRGNTIYF. In DNA, the CDR3 is TGTGCCAGCAGCCCTAACCGCGGAAACACCATATATTTT.